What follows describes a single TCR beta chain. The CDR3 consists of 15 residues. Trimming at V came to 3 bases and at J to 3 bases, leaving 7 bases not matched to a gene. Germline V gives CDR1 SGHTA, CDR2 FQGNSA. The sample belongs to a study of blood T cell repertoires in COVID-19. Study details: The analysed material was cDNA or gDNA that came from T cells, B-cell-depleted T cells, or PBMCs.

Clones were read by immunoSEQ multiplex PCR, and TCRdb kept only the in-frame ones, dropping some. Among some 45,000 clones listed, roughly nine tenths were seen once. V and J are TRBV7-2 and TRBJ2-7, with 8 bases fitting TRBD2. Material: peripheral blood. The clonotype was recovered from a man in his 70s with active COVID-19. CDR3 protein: CASSLTGTRDYEQYF. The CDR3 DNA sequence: TGTGCCAGCAGCTTGACCGGGACTAGAGACTACGAGCAGTACTTC.